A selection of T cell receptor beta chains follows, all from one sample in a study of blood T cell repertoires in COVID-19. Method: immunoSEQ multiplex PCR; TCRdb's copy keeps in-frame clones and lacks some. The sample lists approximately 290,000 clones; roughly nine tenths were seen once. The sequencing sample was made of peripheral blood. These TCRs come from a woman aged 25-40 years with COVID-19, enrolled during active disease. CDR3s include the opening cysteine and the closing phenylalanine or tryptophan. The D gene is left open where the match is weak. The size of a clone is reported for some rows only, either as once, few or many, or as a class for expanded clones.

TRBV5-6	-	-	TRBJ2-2	CASSMGLNTGELFF	TGTGCCAGCAGCATGGGTCTGAACACCGGGGAGCTGTTTTTT
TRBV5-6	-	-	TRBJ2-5	CASSLRRGKETQYF	TGTGCCAGCAGCTTGAGGCGCGGGAAAGAGACCCAGTACTTC
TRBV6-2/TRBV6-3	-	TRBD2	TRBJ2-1	CASSPTSGSSNEQFF	TGTGCCAGCAGTCCCACTAGCGGGAGTTCCAATGAGCAGTTCTTC
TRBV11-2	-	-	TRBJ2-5	CASSLGPPETQYF	TGTGCCAGCAGCTTAGGGCCACCAGAGACCCAGTACTTC
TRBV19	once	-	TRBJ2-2	CASSMRGLLTGELFF	TGTGCCAGTAGTATGAGGGGACTCCTCACCGGGGAGCTGTTTTTT
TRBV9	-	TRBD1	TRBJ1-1	CASSVGQGGEAFF	TGTGCCAGCAGCGTAGGGCAGGGGGGAGAAGCTTTCTTT
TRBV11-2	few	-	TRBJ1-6	CASSLAGADSPLHF	TGTGCCAGCAGCTTAGCAGGGGCGGATTCACCCCTCCACTTT
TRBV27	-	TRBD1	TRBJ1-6	CASSLWAGTGSPLHF	TGTGCCAGCAGTTTATGGGCAGGGACAGGTTCACCCCTCCACTTT
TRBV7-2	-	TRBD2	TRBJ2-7	CASSRVGIAGGHSPYEQYF	TGTGCCAGCAGCAGGGTGGGGATAGCGGGAGGTCACTCACCCTACGAGCAGTACTTC
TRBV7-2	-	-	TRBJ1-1	CASSLGGSGTEAFF	TGTGCCAGCAGCTTAGGAGGGTCGGGCACTGAAGCTTTCTTT
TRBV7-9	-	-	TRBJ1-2	CASSLNSGDLLGYTF	TGTGCCAGCAGCTTAAATAGCGGGGACTTGTTAGGCTACACCTTC
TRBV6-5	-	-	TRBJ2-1	CASSYSVSSSYNEQFF	TGTGCCAGCAGTTACTCAGTTAGTAGCTCCTACAATGAGCAGTTCTTC
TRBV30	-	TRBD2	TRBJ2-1	CAWSRGGTSRNEQFF	TGTGCCTGGAGTAGGGGGGGGACTAGCCGCAATGAGCAGTTCTTC
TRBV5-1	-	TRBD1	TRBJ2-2	CASSAGQGSTGELFF	TGCGCCAGCAGCGCGGGACAGGGGAGCACCGGGGAGCTGTTTTTT
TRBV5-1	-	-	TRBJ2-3	CASSLEGRSTDTQYF	TGCGCCAGCAGCTTGGAGGGGCGAAGCACAGATACGCAGTATTTT
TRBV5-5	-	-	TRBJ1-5	CASSFGAGDQPQHF	TGTGCCAGCAGCTTTGGGGCAGGGGATCAGCCCCAGCATTTT
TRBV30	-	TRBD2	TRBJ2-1	CAWSGGGKQFF	TGTGCCTGGAGTGGGGGGGGTAAGCAGTTCTTC
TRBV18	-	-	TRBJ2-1	CASSRGGSSYNEQFF	TGTGCCAGCTCACGCGGTGGGAGCTCCTACAATGAGCAGTTCTTC
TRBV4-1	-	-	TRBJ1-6	CASSQLSDTSNSPLHF	TGCGCCAGCAGCCAATTATCGGACACCTCTAATTCACCCCTCCACTTT
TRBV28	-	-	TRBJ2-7	CASSMPGEDYEQYF	TGTGCCAGCAGTATGCCAGGCGAAGACTACGAGCAGTACTTC
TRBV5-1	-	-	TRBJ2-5	CASSTDRETQYF	TGCGCCAGCAGCACAGACAGGGAGACCCAGTACTTC
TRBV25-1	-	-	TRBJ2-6	CASSDSQGINSGANVLTF	TGTGCCAGCAGTGACTCACAGGGAATCAACTCTGGGGCCAACGTCCTGACTTTC
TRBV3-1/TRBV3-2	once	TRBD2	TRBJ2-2	CASSQEPPSGRAGELFF	TGTGCCAGCAGCCAAGAGCCCCCTAGCGGGAGGGCCGGGGAGCTGTTTTTT
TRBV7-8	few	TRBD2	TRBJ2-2	CASSPSGPNTGELFF	TGTGCCAGCAGCCCTAGCGGGCCGAACACCGGGGAGCTGTTTTTT
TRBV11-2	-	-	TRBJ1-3	CASSSDSLTGNTIYF	TGTGCCAGCAGCTCCGACAGTCTTACTGGAAACACCATATATTTT
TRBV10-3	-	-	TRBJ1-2	CATRGEFLTNYGYTF	TGTGCCACCCGCGGGGAGTTTTTGACTAACTATGGCTACACCTTC
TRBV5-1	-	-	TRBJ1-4	CASSPGAATNEKLFF	TGCGCCAGCAGCCCTGGAGCCGCAACTAATGAAAAACTGTTTTTT
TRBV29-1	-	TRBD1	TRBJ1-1	CSDSQGDNTEAFF	TGCAGCGACTCTCAGGGGGATAACACTGAAGCTTTCTTT
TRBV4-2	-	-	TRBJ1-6	CASSHVISRGGESPLHF	TGTGCCAGCAGCCACGTCATATCTAGAGGGGGAGAGTCACCCCTCCACTTT
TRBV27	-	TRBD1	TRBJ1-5	CASSLGQPFNQPQHF	TGTGCCAGCTCATTGGGACAGCCCTTCAATCAGCCCCAGCATTTT
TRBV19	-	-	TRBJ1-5	CASSRGGPYQPQHF	TGTGCCAGTAGTAGGGGGGGGCCCTATCAGCCCCAGCATTTT
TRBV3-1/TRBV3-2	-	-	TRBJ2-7	CASSQDQGPRVQYF	TGTGCCAGCAGCCAAGATCAGGGTCCAAGGGTACAGTACTTC
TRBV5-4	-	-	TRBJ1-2	CASSPGTTYGYTF	TGTGCCAGCAGCCCCGGGACAACTTATGGCTACACCTTC
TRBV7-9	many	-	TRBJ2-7	CASSLERTYEQYF	TGTGCCAGCAGCTTAGAGCGGACCTACGAGCAGTACTTC
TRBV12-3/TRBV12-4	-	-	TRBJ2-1	CASREGNYNEQFF	TGTGCCAGCAGGGAGGGAAACTACAATGAGCAGTTCTTC
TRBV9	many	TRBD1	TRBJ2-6	CASGQGRANVLTF	TGTGCCAGCGGACAGGGTAGGGCCAACGTCCTGACTTTC
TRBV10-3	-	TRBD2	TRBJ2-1	CAISELAGGSYNEQFF	TGTGCCATCAGTGAGTTAGCGGGAGGGTCCTACAATGAGCAGTTCTTC
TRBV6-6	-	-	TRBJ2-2	CASSFRAGPGELFF	TGTGCCAGCAGTTTTCGGGCGGGACCCGGGGAGCTGTTTTTT
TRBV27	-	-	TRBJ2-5	CASSLDPSGKETQYF	TGTGCCAGCAGTTTAGATCCCAGCGGAAAAGAGACCCAGTACTTC
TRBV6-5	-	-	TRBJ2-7	CASSLETGPYEQYF	TGTGCCAGCAGCCTTGAAACAGGGCCGTACGAGCAGTACTTC
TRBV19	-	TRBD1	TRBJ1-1	CASRWTGLNTEAFF	TGTGCCAGTCGATGGACAGGATTAAACACTGAAGCTTTCTTT
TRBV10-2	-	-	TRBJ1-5	CASSAEGGSNQPQHF	TGCGCCAGCAGTGCCGAGGGTGGAAGCAATCAGCCCCAGCATTTT
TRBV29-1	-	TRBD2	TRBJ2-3	CSASGGSGSPDTQYF	TGCAGCGCATCGGGGGGGAGCGGGAGCCCAGATACGCAGTATTTT
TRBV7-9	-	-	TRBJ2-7	CASSLGQGKHEQYF	TGTGCCAGCAGCTTAGGGCAGGGTAAGCACGAGCAGTACTTC
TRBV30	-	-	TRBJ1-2	CAWSPAGVRGYTF	TGTGCCTGGAGTCCCGCGGGGGTGCGGGGCTACACCTTC